The TCR beta chain described here comes from a study of blood T cell repertoires in COVID-19. CDR3 length equals 14 residues. The germline V gene has CDR1 LGHDT and CDR2 YNNKEL (reference sequence). The V and J ends lost 4 bases and 8 bases, in that order; junction bases with no gene match: 6. The table came from immunoSEQ multiplex PCR; TCRdb's copy has only in-frame clones and leaves some out. The table includes about 200,000 clones, around nine tenths detected once. Sample: peripheral blood. The chain combines TRBV3-1 (or the pseudogene TRBV3-2) with TRBJ2-1; 9 bases match TRBD1. The clonotype originates from a man in his sixties who had recovered from COVID-19. The CDR3 DNA sequence: TGTGCCAGCAGCCTTACAGGGGGCGGAGATGAGCAGTTCTTC. Protein product: CASSLTGGGDEQFF.